This T cell receptor beta chain comes out of a study of regulatory T cells. Findings of the study overall: Regulatory T cells showed the strongest V-J pair restriction and V/J gene skewing among patient repertoires. In CD3G-deficient patients, conventional CD4+ T cells were enriched for hydrophobic CDR3 residues at positions 6 and 7.

Amplification used 52 TRBV primers and 13 TRBJ primers. Measured with immunoSEQ multiplex PCR; TCRdb has only the in-frame clones, and not every one. The data contain 25,000 or so clones, roughly 84% of them singletons. About this clone: Its specificity is not known.

All CD3G-deficient patients showed autoimmunity, more severe in two. Patients aged 2 to 39 years had fewer naive T cells. Regulatory (CD25-high CD127-low) and conventional (CD25-low CD127-high) CD4+ T cells were sorted separately. Sequenced sample: conventional CD4+ T cells sorted from blood. The sequence was collected from a child aged 10 to 17 with CD3G deficiency.

The CDR3 is CASSPPPGRTGDTEAFF. In nucleotides, the CDR3 is TGTGCCAGCAGTCCCCCTCCGGGGCGGACGGGGGACACTGAAGCTTTCTTT. This chain connects TRBV28 to TRBJ1-1; perhaps TRBD1 as D (5 bases). This CDR3 comprises 17 residues. The germline gives CDR1 MDHEN, CDR2 SYDVKM. V was trimmed by 5 bases and J by 3 bases, leaving 22 bases between them.